The rows below give T cell receptor beta chains drawn from one sample of a study of CD8+ T cells in alopecia areata. Profiling relied on immunoSEQ multiplex PCR, and the TCRdb table lists in-frame clones only, not all of them. The sample carries 150,000 to 200,000 clones, roughly 60% recorded once. The sequencing used CD4+ T cells sorted from blood, collected at week 24, from a patient treated with tofacitinib. The receptors come from a human donor with alopecia areata. The CDR3 runs from the conserved cysteine through the conserved F or W. A D gene is named only where the DNA matches it firmly. Where a row states a size, it is once, few, many or the class of an expanded clone; other rows omit it.

V gene	D gene	clone size	J gene	CDR3 DNA	CDR3 protein
TRBV5-1	.	.	TRBJ1-6	TGCGCCAGCAGCTTGGAGGGGACTTCACCCCTCCACTTT	CASSLEGTSPLHF
TRBV19	.	few	TRBJ1-4	TGTGCCAGTAGTCCCGATGCGGGGGGGGACGAAAAACTGTTTTTT	CASSPDAGGDEKLFF
TRBV5-1	.	once	TRBJ1-2	TGCGCCAGCAGCTTGGAAAGAGAACAGGGCTACACCTTC	CASSLEREQGYTF
TRBV30	.	.	TRBJ1-4	TGTGCCTGGAGTTCGCCGGCAGGGGCGGGTGAAAAACTGTTTTTT	CAWSSPAGAGEKLFF
TRBV9	TRBD1	few	TRBJ1-1	TGTGCCAGCAGCATGGGAGGGGGCTTTAACACTGAAGCTTTCTTT	CASSMGGGFNTEAFF
TRBV11-2	.	.	TRBJ1-2	TGTGCCAGCAGCTTACAGTCATCTAACTATGGCTACACCTTC	CASSLQSSNYGYTF
TRBV29-1	.	.	TRBJ1-1	TGCAGCGTTGCCCAGCAGAACACTGAAGCTTTCTTT	CSVAQQNTEAFF
TRBV18	.	.	TRBJ1-5	TGTGCCAGCTCACTTTCTAATCAGCCCCAGCATTTT	CASSLSNQPQHF
TRBV4-3	.	.	TRBJ1-1	TGCGCCAGCAGCCAAGGGGCGGTGAACACTGAAGCTTTCTTT	CASSQGAVNTEAFF
TRBV4-3	.	.	TRBJ2-3	TGCGCCAGCAGCCAAGATTGGGGTGACATCACCACAGATACGCAGTATTTT	CASSQDWGDITTDTQYF
TRBV25-1	.	.	TRBJ1-1	TGTGCCAGCAGTGAACTCGGAGGCACTGAAGCTTTCTTT	CASSELGGTEAFF
TRBV4-2	TRBD2	few	TRBJ2-1	TGTGCCAGCAGCCCTAGCGGCCTCTCCTACAATGAGCAGTTCTTC	CASSPSGLSYNEQFF
TRBV29-1	.	.	TRBJ2-7	TGCAGCGTGAGGGCGGCCTGGGGCGAGCAGTACTTC	CSVRAAWGEQYF
TRBV29-1	.	few	TRBJ2-2	TGCAGCGTTGGTGCCCGGGATACCGGGGAGCTGTTTTTT	CSVGARDTGELFF
TRBV29-1	TRBD1	.	TRBJ2-7	TGCAGCGTTGGGGGGACAGGCCAGTCCCCCTACGAGCAGTACTTC	CSVGGTGQSPYEQYF
TRBV29-1	.	.	TRBJ1-2	TGCAGCGTTGACCGACAAAATGGCTACACCTTC	CSVDRQNGYTF
TRBV10-3	.	few	TRBJ2-3	TGTGCCATCAGTGACGGCGCGGATACGCAGTATTTT	CAISDGADTQYF
TRBV27	.	few	TRBJ1-1	TGTGCCAGCAGTTCGGGACACACTGAAGCTTTCTTT	CASSSGHTEAFF
TRBV10-3	.	.	TRBJ1-6	TGTGCCATCAGTGAACCGAATTCACCCCTCCACTTT	CAISEPNSPLHF
TRBV29-1	TRBD1	many	TRBJ1-2	TGCAGCGTTGACGACAGGGGGCTTGGCTACACCTTC	CSVDDRGLGYTF
TRBV30	.	.	TRBJ1-3	TGTGCCTGGACACTCTCTGGAAACACCATATATTTT	CAWTLSGNTIYF
TRBV7-3	.	few	TRBJ1-5	TGTGCCAGCAGCGCAGGGGCAGGGCAGCCCCAGCATTTT	CASSAGAGQPQHF
TRBV23-1	.	.	TRBJ2-7	TGCGCCAGCAGTCGGCCGAGGACGCATTCCTACGAGCAGTACTTC	CASSRPRTHSYEQYF
TRBV5-1	.	.	TRBJ2-3	TGCGCCAGCAGCTTGGCGGTGGGGGGCATGTCAGATACGCAGTATTTT	CASSLAVGGMSDTQYF
TRBV27	.	.	TRBJ2-6	TGTGCCAGCACCCCCTCTGGGGCCAACGTCCTGACTTTC	CASTPSGANVLTF
TRBV9	TRBD2	few	TRBJ2-4	TGTGCCAGCAGCGTAGGTGGTGCGGGCGGGGGGCTCCTAGCCAAAAACATTCAGTACTTC	CASSVGGAGGGLLAKNIQYF
TRBV7-9	.	.	TRBJ1-4	TGTGCCAGCAGCTTCATGGGGCCTAATGAAAAACTGTTTTTT	CASSFMGPNEKLFF
TRBV29-1	.	.	TRBJ2-6	TGCAGCGTGCCTGGAAGGGGAGTAAGCTCTGGGGCCAACGTCCTGACTTTC	CSVPGRGVSSGANVLTF
TRBV29-1	.	.	TRBJ2-7	TGCAGCGTTGGGACCCGACAGACTTACGAGCAGTACTTC	CSVGTRQTYEQYF
TRBV4-2	TRBD1	.	TRBJ2-5	TGTGCCAGCAGCCAAGAATCAGGGGGAGAGACCCAGTACTTC	CASSQESGGETQYF
TRBV28	.	.	TRBJ2-7	TGTGCCAGCAGTCTACCAGGGGACGAGCAGTACTTC	CASSLPGDEQYF
TRBV7-2	.	.	TRBJ1-1	TGTGCCAGCAAGAACGACCCCATTCTGAACACTGAAGCTTTCTTT	CASKNDPILNTEAFF
TRBV27	TRBD1	.	TRBJ2-1	TGTGCCAGCAGCCGTAAGGGGGCAGGGACCTACAATGAGCAGTTCTTC	CASSRKGAGTYNEQFF
TRBV7-7	.	.	TRBJ1-4	TGTGCCAGCAGCTTAGATTTGGGAGAAAAACTGTTTTTT	CASSLDLGEKLFF
TRBV6-5	.	few	TRBJ1-1	TGTGCCACCTTCAGGATGATGAACACTGAAGCTTTCTTT	CATFRMMNTEAFF
TRBV19	TRBD1	.	TRBJ2-7	TGTGCCAGTAGTCTCGGGACAGGGGGGTCCGGGAAGTACTTC	CASSLGTGGSGKYF
TRBV5-6	TRBD1	.	TRBJ1-5	TGTGCCAGCAGCACCAGGACAGGGACGGGAGGTCAGCCCCAGCATTTT	CASSTRTGTGGQPQHF
TRBV30	TRBD1	.	TRBJ1-6	TGTGCCTGGAGTGTACAGGGGGCGAGGGATTCACCCCTCCACTTT	CAWSVQGARDSPLHF
TRBV4-3	TRBD1	.	TRBJ2-1	TGCGCCAGCAGCGTACGGACAGGGGACAATGAGCAGTTCTTC	CASSVRTGDNEQFF
TRBV15	TRBD2	.	TRBJ2-7	TGTGCCACCAGCAGAGACAGGGAGGGAGAGCAGTACTTC	CATSRDREGEQYF
TRBV6-5	.	.	TRBJ1-1	TGTGCCAGCAGTTACGCGGGAAACGCTGAAGCTTTCTTT	CASSYAGNAEAFF
TRBV7-2	.	few	TRBJ2-3	TGTGCCAGCAGCTTAGCTTGGGATTTTGCAGATACGCAGTATTTT	CASSLAWDFADTQYF
TRBV29-1	TRBD1	once	TRBJ2-5	TGCAGCGCTACGTCGGACAGGGCGGCCCAGTACTTC	CSATSDRAAQYF
TRBV7-2	.	.	TRBJ1-6	TGTGCCAGCAGCTTAGAGGGGACAATCTATAATTCACCCCTCCACTTT	CASSLEGTIYNSPLHF
TRBV5-5	.	few	TRBJ2-5	TGTGCCAGCAGTTCGGGACCGCAGTTAGAGACCCAGTACTTC	CASSSGPQLETQYF
TRBV18	.	.	TRBJ2-7	TGTGCCAGCTCACCAGGGGCAGGGACTCAAGAGCAGTACTTC	CASSPGAGTQEQYF
TRBV30	.	.	TRBJ1-6	TGTGCCTGGAGTCGGGCGGCGGACCTCCACTTT	CAWSRAADLHF
TRBV5-4	.	.	TRBJ2-7	TGTGCCAGCAGAATGGGACTCGCGAGCTCCTACGAGCAGTACTTC	CASRMGLASSYEQYF
TRBV6-1	.	.	TRBJ2-3	TGTGCCAGCAGTGAAAATAGGGATACGCAGTATTTT	CASSENRDTQYF
TRBV14	.	.	TRBJ1-1	TGTGCCAGCAGCCTCGGGCCCCCGAACACTGAAGCTTTCTTT	CASSLGPPNTEAFF
TRBV5-1	.	.	TRBJ1-1	TGCGCCAGCAGCTTGGCCAGGGGAGACACTGAAGCTTTCTTT	CASSLARGDTEAFF
TRBV30	TRBD1	.	TRBJ1-4	TGTGCCTGGAGAAGGGGACAGGCGGAAAAACTGTTTTTT	CAWRRGQAEKLFF
TRBV5-1	.	.	TRBJ1-1	TGCGCCAGCAGCTTGGATCATGGGGCCGTGAACACTGAAGCTTTCTTT	CASSLDHGAVNTEAFF
TRBV11-2	TRBD1	.	TRBJ2-2	TGTGCCAGCAGCTTAGTGTGGCAAGGGGGCAACACCGGGGAGCTGTTTTTT	CASSLVWQGGNTGELFF
TRBV15	TRBD1	.	TRBJ2-2	TGTGCCACCAGCCCCCGACAGGGTTGGACCGGGGAGCTGTTTTTT	CATSPRQGWTGELFF